Reported below is one TCR beta chain. The CDR3 extends over 16 amino acids. Germline CDR1 and CDR2: LNHDA and SQIVND (reference sequence). Trimming removed 5 bases at V and 1 base at J, with 17 bases between. As processed by the authors: Quantification of nucleated cells was approximated via reference gene primer amplification. Measured with immunoSEQ multiplex PCR; TCRdb has only the in-frame clones, and not every one. V, J and clone size were drawn from that table, and D and trimming were deduced from the DNA. This sample has fewer than 200,000 clones; about 85% occur once, and the top ten carry 9.8%. The data derive from a study of blood T cell repertoires in COVID-19. For the study at large: T cells, B-cell-depleted T cells, or PBMCs provided the cDNA or gDNA that served as material.

The J gene is TRBJ1-1, the V gene TRBV19; D may be TRBD1 (6 bases). The sequenced material came from peripheral blood. The origin of this receptor is a woman of 80 years or more with acute or convalescent COVID-19. CDR3 region: CASSEDSQTGNTEAFF. In nucleotides, the CDR3 is TGTGCCAGTAGTGAGGACAGCCAAACCGGGAACACTGAAGCTTTCTTT.